The T cell receptor beta chain under discussion was sequenced for a study of OX40 agonist ivuxolimab in advanced cancers. Study background: At 0.01 to 10 mg/kg, ivuxolimab was administered intravenously to patients every 2 weeks. A male proportion of around 86% was recorded, with mean age roughly 62 years and range roughly 23 to 79. It was permissible to have had prior anti-PD-1, anti-PD-L1 or anti-CTLA-4 therapy, and approximately 38% had some. Study-wide results and limits: In the 0.1 to 3.0 mg/kg range, CD4+ and CD8+ blood T cells had expanded clonally by week 6.

The CDR3 runs 13 residues. The germline V gene encodes CDR1 MDHEN and CDR2 SYDVKM. V lost 8 bases to trimming and J lost 1 base, with 12 bases between them. This table comes from immunoSEQ multiplex PCR, and its TCRdb copy is limited to in-frame clones, with some not included. This table holds over 70,000 clones, just under 90% found once. This clone was picked up a small number of times. Its antigen remains unidentified. Specimen: CD4+ or CD8+ T cells sorted from blood, collected in a trial of the OX40 agonist ivuxolimab. The chain has TRBV28 and TRBJ2-7, with D possibly being TRBD2 (5 bases). This sequence originates from an adult with an advanced solid tumor such as melanoma, head and neck, liver or kidney cancer. The CDR3 DNA follows: TGTGCCAGCGGGAAAGCGGTTTCCTACGAGCAGTACTTC. It specifies CASGKAVSYEQYF.